This TCR beta chain was identified in a study of CXCR3-negative and CXCR3-positive naive CD8 T cells. cDNA libraries for TRB were generated by 5' RACE incorporating UMI labels. TCRdb reprocessed the 5' RACE reads and keeps a single row for each CDR3 protein, giving no DNA. The specimen's table records 45,000 or so distinct CDR3 sequences. Of note for this clonotype: As yet, its antigen is unknown.

Study-level results: Naive CXCR3-positive and CXCR3-negative cells shared TRBV-TRBJ usage; memory cells diverged. After cryopreservation, expression of CXCR3 was partially reduced, and most assays were run with fresh PBMCs. Relative to memory CD8+ cells, whose diversity was much lower, both naive subsets had comparably high diversity.

Germline-derived CDR1 and CDR2 are SQVTM and ANQGSEA. The CDR3 length is 11 residues. The J gene is TRBJ1-2, the V gene TRBV29-1; TCRdb's D gene call, TRBD1, goes unchecked for lack of DNA. This sequence originates from a human donor in good health. Some clones in this sample may be carry-over from other donors' samples. Sequenced input: memory CD8+ T cells from blood. Here the CDR3 reads CSVEAGPRYTF.